These 23 T cell receptor beta chains came from one sample sequenced in a study of diagnostic markers for celiac disease. Reanalyzing the reads, TCRdb keeps one entry per CDR3 protein, without DNA. The table for this sample gives approximately 7,500 distinct CDR3 sequences. The material sequenced was either unsorted cells or a sorted T cell fraction (not recorded which). These receptors were taken from a human donor. This table probably holds off-target reads from a library built for another chain.

This clonotype is medium-sized by frequency. The genes are TRBV10-3 and TRBJ2-1; TCRdb designates TRBD1, a call that cannot be tested without DNA. Germline CDR1 and CDR2: ENHRY and SYGVKD. CDR3 size: 14 residues. This CDR3 reads CAISPGTGVGEQFF.

The V call is TRBV20-1, the J call TRBJ2-7; the TCRdb D gene call, TRBD2, has no DNA to confirm it. Germline CDR1 and CDR2: DFQATT and SNEGSKA (reference sequence). The CDR3 runs 17 residues. This CDR3 is CSASDRLTSGSSYEQYF.

The chain combines TRBV15 with TRBJ2-3. Germline V CDR1 and CDR2: LNHNV, YYDKDF (reference sequence). The CDR3 spans 15 residues. The CDR3 region is CATRPTLARTDTQYF. Based on the CDR3 plus reference TRBV15 and TRBJ2-3, the full variable domain is DAMVIQNPRYQVTQFGKPVTLSCSQTLNHNVMYWYQQKSSQAPKLLFHYYDKDFNNEADTPDNFQSRRPNTSFCFLDIRSPGLGDTAMYLCATRPTLARTDTQYFGPGTRLTVL.

The V and J genes are TRBV5-5 and TRBJ1-3; TCRdb calls TRBD1, which cannot be checked without DNA. This CDR3 is built from 15 residues. Germline V gives CDR1 SGHKS, CDR2 YYEKEE (reference sequence). CDR3 protein: CASSLPPGSGNTIYF. The variable domain in full, with the rest retrieved from reference TRBV5-5 and TRBJ1-3, is DAGVTQSPTHLIKTRGQQVTLRCSPISGHKSVSWYQQVLGQGPQFIFQYYEKEERGRGNFPDRFSARQFPNYSSELNVNALLLGDSALYLCASSLPPGSGNTIYFGEGSWLTVV.

This clonotype is classed as medium-sized (0.01 to 0.1%) by frequency. The CDR3: CSSSGSGGKTDTQYF. The rearrangement uses TRBV29-1 and TRBJ2-3; TCRdb's D call, TRBD2, is unchecked because there is no DNA. The CDR3 spans 15 residues. Germline loops: CDR1 SQVTM, CDR2 ANQGSEA.

This clonotype shows up as medium-sized (0.01 to 0.1%) by frequency. The chain joins TRBV20-1 to TRBJ2-5; the TCRdb D gene call, TRBD1, has no DNA to confirm it. Germline lookup yields CDR1 DFQATT and CDR2 SNEGSKA (reference sequence). The CDR3 totals 15 residues. CDR3 amino acids: CSARNQGSGQETQYF.

The chain has TRBV12-3 or TRBV12-4 and TRBJ1-5; lacking DNA, the TRBD1 call made by TCRdb goes unchecked. The CDR3 is made up of 12 amino acids. The CDR3 sequence is CASSLGTGDQHF.

The gene calls are TRBV25-1 and TRBJ1-1; lacking DNA, the TRBD1 call made by TCRdb goes unchecked. Germline assignment: CDR1 MGHDK and CDR2 SYGVNS. The CDR3 totals 14 residues. This chain's CDR3 is CASNHRTMNTEAFF.

This CDR3 is CASSYKRGIYGYTF. The rearrangement links TRBV6-5 to TRBJ1-2; TCRdb selects TRBD1, and the lack of DNA leaves this call unchecked. Germline CDR1 is MNHEY and CDR2 is SVGAGI. CDR3 length equals 14 residues.

This clonotype is called medium-sized based on its frequency. The V and J genes are TRBV19 and TRBJ2-6. Per germline, CDR1 LNHDA and CDR2 SQIVND (reference sequence). This CDR3 spans 15 amino acids. The CDR3 spells CASKGGSSGANVLTF.

The chain uses TRBV30 and TRBJ2-1; the D call of TRBD1 rests on TCRdb alone, since no DNA is present to check it. This CDR3 comprises 13 residues. Germline V gives CDR1 GTSNPN, CDR2 SVGIG (reference sequence). The CDR3 reads CAWSVNSGDEQFF.

V is TRBV2 and J is TRBJ1-2; TCRdb's D call, TRBD1, is unchecked because there is no DNA. The CDR3 loop spans 14 amino acids. The V gene's germline CDR1 is SNHLY and CDR2 FYNNEI. The CDR3 reads CASSGGQAVYGYTF.

Judged by frequency, this clonotype is medium-sized. The chain recombines TRBV20-1 with TRBJ2-1; TCRdb gives TRBD2 as the D gene, but with no DNA this cannot be confirmed. This CDR3 has 16 residues. Germline V CDR1 and CDR2: DFQATT, SNEGSKA (reference sequence). The CDR3 sequence: CSARDNSAGGKDEQFF.

The rearrangement links TRBV5-1 to TRBJ2-2; TCRdb selects TRBD2, and the lack of DNA leaves this call unchecked. This CDR3 contains 16 residues. Per germline, CDR1 SGHRS and CDR2 YFSETQ. CDR3 sequence reads: CASSLMVLAGAGELFF.

This clonotype shows up as medium-sized (0.01 to 0.1%) by frequency. This CDR3 reads CASTPLSARGETQYF. The chain joins TRBV7-9 to TRBJ2-5; TCRdb outputs TRBD2, but without DNA this stays unchecked. The CDR3 covers 15 residues. CDR1 SEHNR and CDR2 FQNEAQ come from the germline V gene (reference sequence). Combining the CDR3 with reference TRBV7-9 and TRBJ2-5 gives the whole variable domain DTGVSQNPRHKITKRGQNVTFRCDPISEHNRLYWYRQTLGQGPEFLTYFQNEAQLEKSRLLSDRFSAERPKGSFSTLEIQRTEQGDSAMYLCASTPLSARGETQYFGPGTRLLVL.

This rearrangement joins TRBV29-1 to TRBJ2-3; TCRdb selects TRBD1, and the lack of DNA leaves this call unchecked. There are 15 residues in the CDR3. Germline V gene data show CDR1 as SQVTM and CDR2 as ANQGSEA. The CDR3 sequence: CSVGRTGAPTDTQYF.

This chain uses TRBV5-1 with TRBJ1-5. Germline CDR1 and CDR2: SGHRS and YFSETQ. The CDR3 loop spans 14 amino acids. The CDR3 sequence: CASSLDPGGQPQHF. Filled out from reference TRBV5-1 and TRBJ1-5, the complete variable domain reads KAGVTQTPRYLIKTRGQQVTLSCSPISGHRSVSWYQQTPGQGLQFLFEYFSETQRNKGNFPGRFSGRQFSNSRSEMNVSTLELGDSALYLCASSLDPGGQPQHFGDGTRLSIL.

J is TRBJ2-3 and V is TRBV5-1. Germline-derived CDR1 and CDR2 are SGHRS and YFSETQ. This CDR3 spans 13 amino acids. The CDR3 loop reads CASSLRGADTQYF.

CDR3 loop: CASSYGQGDFIPLHF. The chain recombines TRBV6-6 with TRBJ1-6; TCRdb returns TRBD1, unconfirmable since there is no DNA. The CDR3 loop spans 15 amino acids. The germline gives CDR1 MNHNY, CDR2 SVGAGI (reference sequence).

This clonotype is identified as medium-sized from frequency. V and J are TRBV5-1 and TRBJ1-5; as DNA is missing, the TRBD1 call by TCRdb cannot be tested. The CDR3 totals 13 residues. In germline, CDR1 is SGHRS, CDR2 YFSETQ. This CDR3 is CASSTGSNQPQHF. Supplemented by reference TRBV5-1 and TRBJ1-5, the full variable domain reads KAGVTQTPRYLIKTRGQQVTLSCSPISGHRSVSWYQQTPGQGLQFLFEYFSETQRNKGNFPGRFSGRQFSNSRSEMNVSTLELGDSALYLCASSTGSNQPQHFGDGTRLSIL.

V is TRBV7-6 and J is TRBJ2-3. CDR3 size: 14 residues. Germline CDR1 reads SGHVS; CDR2 reads FNYEAQ. This CDR3 reads CASSLRPSTDTQYF.

This chain uses TRBV7-9 with TRBJ1-1; TCRdb's D gene call, TRBD1, goes unchecked for lack of DNA. Per germline, CDR1 SEHNR and CDR2 FQNEAQ (reference sequence). CDR3 size: 12 residues. The CDR3 loop reads CASSPPRRLAFF.

Its frequency marks this clonotype as medium-sized (0.01 to 0.1%). This sequence joins TRBV7-9 and TRBJ1-2; TCRdb's assignment of TRBD1 cannot be checked, as there is no DNA. CDR1 and CDR2 (germline): SEHNR, FQNEAQ (reference sequence). The CDR3 is 14 amino acids. This chain's CDR3 is CASSLGGADYGYTF.